A selection of T cell receptor beta chains follows, all from one sample in a study of shared clonotypes between healthy human individuals. Here immunoSEQ multiplex PCR was the method, and the copy in TCRdb shows in-frame clones only, minus some. Of over 850,000 clones in the sample, around three quarters were seen once. Material: memory CD4+ T cells from PBMCs. The receptors derive from a man younger than 35 in good health. Some clones in this sample may be carry-over from other donors' samples. CDR3s leave out the opening cysteine and the closing phenylalanine or tryptophan.

TRBV29-1	TRBJ2-5	SVRTGQETQY
TRBV5-1	TRBJ2-7	ASSSLAGAYEQY
TRBV18	TRBJ2-1	ASSLQGNEQF
TRBV5-4	TRBJ2-5	ASSSQGGVETQY
TRBV29-1	TRBJ2-1	SGRTDPYNEQF
TRBV5-1	TRBJ2-3	ASSLWGSDTQY
TRBV10-3	TRBJ2-1	AITEGLAAYNEQF
TRBV5-6	TRBJ2-1	ASSLVALSSYNEQF
TRBV28	TRBJ2-1	ASSDRVHEQF
TRBV2	TRBJ1-3	ASSEAIYSGNTIY
TRBV27	TRBJ1-2	ASSFDRDRGVLDGYT
TRBV28	TRBJ2-3	ASSPAREIPSTDTQY
TRBV28	TRBJ1-1	ASRLQGGTEAF
TRBV2	TRBJ2-1	ASSDRRISYNEQF
TRBV27	TRBJ2-7	ASSLSTVAYEQY
TRBV2	TRBJ1-2	ASRGPAGEDAGYT
TRBV7-3	TRBJ1-2	ASSPGSHYGYT
TRBV15	TRBJ1-4	ATSRGAGFLGNEKLF
TRBV18	TRBJ2-7	ASSPLKTGGIPGDYEQY
TRBV29-1	TRBJ2-7	SVVRTGANEQY
TRBV5-4	TRBJ2-1	ASSLEGTLDNEQF
TRBV5-1	TRBJ2-3	ASSLEADTQY
TRBV6-1	TRBJ2-3	ASSRGESTDTQY
TRBV30	TRBJ2-7	AWDSGTGTHEQY
TRBV7-8	TRBJ1-1	ASSSGGNTEAF
TRBV15	TRBJ1-1	ATSRDQGWAEAF
TRBV6-5	TRBJ2-7	ASSQGAYEQY
TRBV7-8	TRBJ2-5	ASSLFEETQY
TRBV7-3	TRBJ1-1	ASSLTSNTEAF
TRBV18	TRBJ1-4	ASSPPGTANEKLF
TRBV4-2	TRBJ2-5	ATTSGPSLETQY
TRBV7-9	TRBJ2-7	ASSRLGTGYEQY
TRBV10-3	TRBJ2-1	AISESLNEQF
TRBV14	TRBJ2-3	ASSQGQYTQY
TRBV5-4	TRBJ2-4	ASSQLGIGRGSKNIQY
TRBV30	TRBJ1-3	AWSARATQY
TRBV30	TRBJ1-4	AWSPGQAEKLF
TRBV7-2	TRBJ2-3	ASSLSPIQDTQY
TRBV7-9	TRBJ1-1	ASSLRGQNTEAF
TRBV5-6	TRBJ1-3	ASSLVAGGNTIY
TRBV28	TRBJ1-4	ASSKPGAGNEKLF
TRBV29-1	TRBJ2-3	SAYQGAVDTQY
TRBV5-5	TRBJ1-5	ASSPLGGVWPQH
TRBV20-1	TRBJ2-7	SAPSQYEQY
TRBV4-3	TRBJ2-5	ASSQEAGTGGETQY